This section outlines one TCR beta chain sequence together with its context. The antigen is unknown. Naive cells were sorted as CD45RO-, CCR7+, CD27+ and CD95-. The sample originates from a study of CXCR3-negative and CXCR3-positive naive CD8 T cells. General study results and limits: Surface CD5 looked about the same in the naive subsets, so the authors worked out TCR strength from TRB CDR3 properties. In both naive subsets diversity was comparably high, whereas memory CD8+ cells showed much lower diversity.

The CDR3 is 15 amino acids. Germline V gene data show CDR1 as SQVTM and CDR2 as ANQGSEA. Through 5' RACE with UMI labels, the TRB cDNA libraries were prepared. Reprocessing the 5' RACE reads, TCRdb reports a single entry for every CDR3 protein and omits DNA. The sample totals 92,000 or so distinct CDR3 sequences. The J gene is TRBJ2-7, the V gene TRBV29-1; TCRdb selects TRBD1, and the lack of DNA leaves this call unchecked. Sequenced sample: naive CXCR3- CD8+ T cells from blood. Sample subset: CD45RO-CCR7+CD27+CD95- naive CD8+ T cells lacking CXCR3 (TNR3-). This receptor was taken from a human donor in good health. Some clones in this sample may be carry-over from other donors' samples. The CDR3 reads CSVCPGDRYVYEQYF.